One sample yielded the 6 T cell receptor beta chains listed below, sequenced in a study of CD8 T cells in ankylosing spondylitis (dated by TCRdb to about 2017). Overall results and qualifications from the work: Blood from ankylosing spondylitis patients appeared to be characterized by a TCR beta motif composed of eight highly homologous amino acid variants.

The antigens for these receptors are not known. Receptors were amplified or captured by 5' RACE. TCRdb records Illumina HiSeq 2500 as the sequencer. TCRdb reprocessed the public reads (quality trimming at Q25 with fastp, clone calling with MiXCR) and kept in-frame beta chains. Every entry covers one CDR3 protein and lists the most common genes and DNA from its rows. Here the sample has tens of thousands of distinct CDR3 sequences; approximately 8.9% occur a single time. 30% to 35% of the sample belongs to the ten largest clones. The sample consisted of blood, either unsorted or a sorted T cell fraction (not recorded which). These receptor sequences come from a male donor with ankylosing spondylitis.

This clonotype has a handful of counts. The genes are TRBV7-7 and TRBJ2-2, with a possible D match to TRBD1 (5 bases). Germline CDR1 reads SSHAT; CDR2 reads FNYEAQ (reference sequence). CDR3 length equals 16 residues. V gave up 1 base and J gave up 2 bases, with 11 bases separating them. CDR3 protein: CASSLVNGQNTGELFF. The CDR3 DNA reads TGTGCCAGCAGCTTAGTAAACGGACAAAACACCGGGGAGCTGTTTTTT.

V is TRBV4-1 and J is TRBJ2-1; TRBD1 agrees at 10 bases. This CDR3 has 13 residues. The V and J ends lost 4 bases and 12 bases, in that order; junction bases with no gene match: 6. The germline V gene encodes CDR1 MGHRA and CDR2 YSYEKL. DNA of the CDR3: TGCGCCAGCAGCCGAGACGACAGGGGGCGGCAGTTCTTC. Translated, it gives CASSRDDRGRQFF.

This clonotype has a handful of counts. The rearrangement links TRBV20-1 to TRBJ2-3; tentatively, D is TRBD1 or TRBD2 (5 bases each). This CDR3 has 14 amino acids. With 1 base removed from V and 2 bases from J, the gap between germline ends came to 10 bases. Germline CDR1 DFQATT, CDR2 SNEGSKA (reference sequence). The CDR3 spells CSARGPGTTDTQYF. The CDR3 DNA reads TGCAGTGCTAGAGGTCCAGGGACCACAGATACGCAGTATTTT.

This clonotype has a count of ten or more. This chain links TRBV12-3 or TRBV12-4 with TRBJ2-2, with D uncertain. The germline V and J ends were trimmed by 5 bases and 6 bases, with 13 bases remaining between them. CDR3 length: 14 amino acids. The DNA for the CDR3 is TGTGCCAGCAGTCCGGGCTTGCAACCCGGGGAGCTGTTTTTT. Translating gives CASSPGLQPGELFF.

This clonotype was counted ten times or more. DNA for the CDR3: TGTGCCAGCAGTACGGGGACAGGGATATACAATGAGCAGTTCTTC. Translating it yields CASSTGTGIYNEQFF. This chain joins TRBV27 and TRBJ2-1; 9 bases line up with TRBD1. After removal of 5 bases from V and 4 bases from J, the junction contained 6 bases not matched to a gene. Germline values: CDR1 MNHEY, CDR2 SMNVEV (reference sequence). The CDR3 is made up of 15 amino acids.

This clonotype was detected only a few times. The rearrangement joins TRBV24-1 to TRBJ2-7, with 7 bases fitting TRBD1. The CDR3 is made up of 14 amino acids. Germline CDR1 reads KGHDR; CDR2 reads SFDVKD. The J segment lost 7 bases and the V segment lost 9 bases, leaving 14 bases of the junction unmatched. The CDR3 DNA sequence: TGTGCCACCTCTCCAACAGGGGCGTTCGGTGAGCAGTACTTC. Amino acids: CATSPTGAFGEQYF.